The source of this T cell receptor (beta chain) is a study of molecular identifiers for immune sequencing clone quantification. This clonotype was counted ten times or more. TCRdb re-called the PCR reads through MiXCR, storing one row per CDR3 protein. The data hold about half a million distinct CDR3 sequences, with around 25% observed a single time. Using 10%, 30% or 50% RNA, naive CD8 libraries were derived from around 20,000 to 1,000,000 sorted cells. The sequenced material came from naive CD8+ T cells from blood, with Jurkat cell RNA spiked in. Sample subset: FACS-sorted CD8+CD4-CCR7+CD45RA+ naive T cells. This clonotype was obtained from a human donor in good health. Some libraries in this study had Jurkat cell RNA spiked in.

The CDR3 sequence is CASSRGLAGAYEQYF. Here the CDR3 DNA reads TGTGCCAGCAGCCGCGGACTAGCGGGAGCCTACGAGCAGTACTTC. V and J are TRBV4-2 and TRBJ2-7; the match to TRBD2 covers 13 bases. V lost 4 bases, J lost 2 bases, and 2 bases stayed unmatched. There are 15 residues in the CDR3. CDR1 is LGHNA and CDR2 is YNFKEQ in the germline V gene.